The source of this T cell receptor beta chain is a study of T cell responses to AZD1222 COVID-19 vaccine. Libraries were prepared by immunoSEQ multiplex PCR; TCRdb keeps only in-frame clonotypes and omits some of them. The sample shows more than 95,000 clones, 88% of them seen only once. V was shortened by 1 base and J by 4 bases, with 7 bases between the two germline ends. The germline CDR1 and CDR2 sequences are SGHTA and FQGTGA. This CDR3 is built from 13 residues. Note on this clone: Its antigen remains unidentified.

It was second doses at about 4 or about 12 weeks that were pooled. Overall study findings and caveats: Donor demographics were predominantly white British with a female majority; clonal diversity may be underestimated. A rise in Spike-specific TCR breadth and depth followed two AZD1222 doses.

V and J are TRBV7-3 and TRBJ1-1; D remains unclear. The sequence was collected from an adult who received the AZD1222 COVID-19 vaccine. Sequencing was performed on peripheral blood, taken 28 days after the second AZD1222 dose. This CDR3 reads CASSLIVLTEAFF. DNA for the CDR3: TGTGCCAGCAGCTTAATAGTCCTCACTGAAGCTTTCTTT.